This T cell receptor beta chain was documented in a study of T cells in Graves' hyperthyroidism and ophthalmopathy. This clonotype was detected a few times. The PBMCs studied were ones that came from 10 ml fresh peripheral blood. The TCR beta CDR3 regions underwent amplification using RNA transcripts as the source. Carried out on the TCR CDR3, a first-round RT-PCR used the HTBI primer set. A single record per CDR3 protein comes from TCRdb applying MiXCR to the multiplex PCR reads. The sample records 550,000 to 800,000 distinct CDR3 sequences, about a sixth being singletons. V was shortened by 1 base and J by 4 bases, with 10 bases between the two germline ends. There are 14 residues in the CDR3.

The TCR sequence derives from a young man with Graves' hyperthyroidism. Sequencing used blood. The V call is TRBV12-3 or TRBV12-4, the J call TRBJ1-1; a weak D match, TRBD1 (5 bases). The CDR3 DNA reads as TGTGCCAGCAGTTTAGAGGGGCGGATCACTGAAGCTTTCTTT. This codes for CASSLEGRITEAFF.